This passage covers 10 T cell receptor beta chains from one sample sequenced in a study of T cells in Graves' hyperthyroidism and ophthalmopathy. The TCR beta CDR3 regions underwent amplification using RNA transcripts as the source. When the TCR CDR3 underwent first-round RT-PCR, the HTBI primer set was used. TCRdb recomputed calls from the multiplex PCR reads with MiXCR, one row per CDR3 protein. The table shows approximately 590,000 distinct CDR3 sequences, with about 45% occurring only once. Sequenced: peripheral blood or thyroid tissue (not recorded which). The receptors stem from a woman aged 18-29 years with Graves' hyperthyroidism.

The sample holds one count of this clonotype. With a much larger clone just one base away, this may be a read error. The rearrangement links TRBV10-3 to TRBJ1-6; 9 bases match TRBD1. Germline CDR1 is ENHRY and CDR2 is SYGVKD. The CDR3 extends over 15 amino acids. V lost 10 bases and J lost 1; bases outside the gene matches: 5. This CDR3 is CATEQGASYNSPLHF. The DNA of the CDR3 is TGTGCCACCGAACAGGGGGCGTCCTATAATTCACCCCTCCACTTT.

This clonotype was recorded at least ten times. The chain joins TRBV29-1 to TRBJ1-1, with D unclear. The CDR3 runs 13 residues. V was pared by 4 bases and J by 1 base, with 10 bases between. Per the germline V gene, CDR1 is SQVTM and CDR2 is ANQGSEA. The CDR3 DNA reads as TGCAGCGTTGGTGGATGGCAGAACACTGAAGCTTTCTTT. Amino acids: CSVGGWQNTEAFF.

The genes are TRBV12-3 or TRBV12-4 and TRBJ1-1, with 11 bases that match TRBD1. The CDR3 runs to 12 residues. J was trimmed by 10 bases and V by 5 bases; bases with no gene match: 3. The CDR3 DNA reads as TGTGCCAGCAGTGGAGGGACAGGGGGAGCTTTCTTT. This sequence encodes CASSGGTGGAFF.

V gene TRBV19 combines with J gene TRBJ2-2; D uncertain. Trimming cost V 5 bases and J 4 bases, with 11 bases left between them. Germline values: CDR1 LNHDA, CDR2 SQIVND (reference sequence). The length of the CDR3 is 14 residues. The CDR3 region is CASSPQSPTGELFF. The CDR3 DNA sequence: TGTGCCAGTAGTCCACAGAGTCCCACCGGGGAGCTGTTTTTT.

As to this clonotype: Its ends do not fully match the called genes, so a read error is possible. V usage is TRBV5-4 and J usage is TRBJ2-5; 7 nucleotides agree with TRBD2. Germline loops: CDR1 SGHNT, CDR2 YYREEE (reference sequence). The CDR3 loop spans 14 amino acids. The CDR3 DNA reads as TGTGCCAGCAGCTTGGGCTTAGGGAGGGAGACCCAGCACTTC. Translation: CASSLGLGRETQHF.

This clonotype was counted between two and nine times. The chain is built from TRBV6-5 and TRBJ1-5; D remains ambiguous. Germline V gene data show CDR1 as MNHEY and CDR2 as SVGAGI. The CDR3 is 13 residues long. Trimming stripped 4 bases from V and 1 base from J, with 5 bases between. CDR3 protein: CASSSTSNQPQHF. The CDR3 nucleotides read TGTGCCAGCAGTTCTACAAGCAATCAGCCCCAGCATTTT.

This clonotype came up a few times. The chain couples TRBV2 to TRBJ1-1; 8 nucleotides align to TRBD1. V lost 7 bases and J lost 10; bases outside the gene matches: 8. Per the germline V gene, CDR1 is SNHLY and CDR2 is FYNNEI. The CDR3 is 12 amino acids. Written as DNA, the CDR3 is TGTGCCAGCACTTTGCAGGGGGCGGGAGCTTTCTTT. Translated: CASTLQGAGAFF.

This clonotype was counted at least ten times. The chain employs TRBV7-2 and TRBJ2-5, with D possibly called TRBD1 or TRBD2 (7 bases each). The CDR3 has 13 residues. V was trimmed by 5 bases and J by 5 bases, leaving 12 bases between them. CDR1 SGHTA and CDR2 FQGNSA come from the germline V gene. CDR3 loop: CASSQGGVETQYF. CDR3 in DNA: TGTGCCAGCAGCCAGGGGGGGGTTGAGACCCAGTACTTC.

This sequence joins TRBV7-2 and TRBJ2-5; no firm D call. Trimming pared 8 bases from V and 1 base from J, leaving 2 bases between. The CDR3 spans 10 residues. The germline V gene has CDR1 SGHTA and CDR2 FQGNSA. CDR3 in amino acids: CASPQETQYF. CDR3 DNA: TGTGCCAGCCCCCAAGAGACCCAGTACTTC.

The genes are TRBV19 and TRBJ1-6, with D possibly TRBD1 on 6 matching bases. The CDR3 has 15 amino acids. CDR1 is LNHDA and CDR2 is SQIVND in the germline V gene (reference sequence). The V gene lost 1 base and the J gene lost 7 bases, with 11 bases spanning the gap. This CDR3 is CASSIAWTANSPLHF. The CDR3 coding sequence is TGTGCCAGTAGTATAGCTTGGACAGCCAATTCACCCCTCCACTTT.